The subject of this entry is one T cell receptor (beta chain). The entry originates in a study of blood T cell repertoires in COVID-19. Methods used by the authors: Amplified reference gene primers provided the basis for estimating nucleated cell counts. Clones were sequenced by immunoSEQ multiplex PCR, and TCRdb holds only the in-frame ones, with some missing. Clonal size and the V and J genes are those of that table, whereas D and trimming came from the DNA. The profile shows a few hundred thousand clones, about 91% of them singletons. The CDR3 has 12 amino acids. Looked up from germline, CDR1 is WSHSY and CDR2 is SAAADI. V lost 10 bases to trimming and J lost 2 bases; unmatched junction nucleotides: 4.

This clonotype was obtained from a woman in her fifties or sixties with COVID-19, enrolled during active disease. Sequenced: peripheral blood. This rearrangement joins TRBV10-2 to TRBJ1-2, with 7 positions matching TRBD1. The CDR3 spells CATSTGNYGYTF. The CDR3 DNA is TGCGCCACTTCGACAGGGAACTATGGCTACACCTTC.